The clone carrying this T cell receptor beta chain was found once. Its antigen is not identified. This CDR3 has 17 residues. Trimming removed 3 bases from V and 3 bases from J; junction bases left unmatched: 5. The V gene's germline CDR1 is SGHVS and CDR2 FQNEAQ. Prepared TCR beta cDNA libraries contained unique molecular identifiers. Each CDR3 protein is one row after TCRdb ran MiXCR on the PCR reads. Altogether roughly 580,000 distinct CDR3 sequences are present, 44% being singletons, with the ten largest covering under 2%. These data are taken from a study of post-analysis software for immune sequencing data. Study-level results: Patients showed TRBV5-6, TRBV5-1 and TRBV20-1 among five TRBV segments more frequent than in controls.

This receptor was obtained from a girl between 5 and 17 years old with multiple sclerosis. The V gene is TRBV7-8, the J gene TRBJ2-1; 13 positions agree with TRBD2. The material sequenced was blood. The CDR3 bases are TGTGCCAGCAGCTTGGGGACTAGCGGGGCCATCTACAATGAGCAGTTCTTC. Protein product: CASSLGTSGAIYNEQFF.